The T cell receptor beta chain under discussion was sequenced for a study of Ad26.COV2.S vaccination and SARS-CoV-2 variants. Across the whole study: The trial was COV1001 and the donor's arm was Ad26.COV2.S. Study outcomes and limitations: Ad26.COV2.S recipients had broader spike-specific TCRs (P = 0.0014).

This sample's treatment: about 20 received Ad26.COV2.S at low or high dose, single or two shots; about 5 received placebo; per-sample allocation not given. Collection of the samples took place on day 63 after the first injection of vaccine or placebo. Whoever gave the sample was an adult aged 18-55 years in Boston. A note on this clone: As yet, its antigen is unknown.

Trimming stripped 0 bases from V and 5 bases from J, with 14 bases between. The CDR3 consists of 15 residues. The germline CDR1 and CDR2 sequences are SGDLS and YYNGEE. Method: immunoSEQ multiplex PCR; TCRdb's copy keeps in-frame clones and lacks some. The sample yields hundreds of thousands of clones, 83% seen once. V is TRBV9 and J is TRBJ1-2; D is perhaps TRBD1 (6 bases). The specimen was peripheral blood, collected in a trial of Ad26.COV2.S vaccine versus placebo. This TCR came from a person aged 18 to 65 who received the Ad26.COV2.S COVID-19 vaccine or a placebo. The CDR3 here is CASSVGLQGEYGYTF. The CDR3 coding sequence is TGTGCCAGCAGCGTAGGATTACAGGGTGAATATGGCTACACCTTC.